This T cell receptor (beta chain) emerged from a study of blood T cell repertoires in COVID-19. V was trimmed by 2 bases and J by 0 bases, leaving 16 bases between them. The germline gives CDR1 KGHSH, CDR2 LQKENI. The CDR3 contains 17 residues. In the authors' workflow: Reference gene primer amplification gave estimated nucleated cell counts. The repertoire was sequenced with immunoSEQ multiplex PCR; TCRdb's copy has only in-frame clones and lacks some. The V and J calls and clone size are taken from that table; D and trimming were inferred from the DNA. Of some 160,000 clones in the sample, 70% to 90% were seen once.

This chain links TRBV18 with TRBJ1-1, with a tentative D call TRBD1 (6 bases). The TCR comes from a woman in her 70s with acute or convalescent COVID-19. The sequencing sample was made of peripheral blood. CDR3: CASSPAEGQILNTEAFF. CDR3 DNA: TGTGCCAGCTCACCAGCGGAAGGACAGATTTTGAACACTGAAGCTTTCTTT.